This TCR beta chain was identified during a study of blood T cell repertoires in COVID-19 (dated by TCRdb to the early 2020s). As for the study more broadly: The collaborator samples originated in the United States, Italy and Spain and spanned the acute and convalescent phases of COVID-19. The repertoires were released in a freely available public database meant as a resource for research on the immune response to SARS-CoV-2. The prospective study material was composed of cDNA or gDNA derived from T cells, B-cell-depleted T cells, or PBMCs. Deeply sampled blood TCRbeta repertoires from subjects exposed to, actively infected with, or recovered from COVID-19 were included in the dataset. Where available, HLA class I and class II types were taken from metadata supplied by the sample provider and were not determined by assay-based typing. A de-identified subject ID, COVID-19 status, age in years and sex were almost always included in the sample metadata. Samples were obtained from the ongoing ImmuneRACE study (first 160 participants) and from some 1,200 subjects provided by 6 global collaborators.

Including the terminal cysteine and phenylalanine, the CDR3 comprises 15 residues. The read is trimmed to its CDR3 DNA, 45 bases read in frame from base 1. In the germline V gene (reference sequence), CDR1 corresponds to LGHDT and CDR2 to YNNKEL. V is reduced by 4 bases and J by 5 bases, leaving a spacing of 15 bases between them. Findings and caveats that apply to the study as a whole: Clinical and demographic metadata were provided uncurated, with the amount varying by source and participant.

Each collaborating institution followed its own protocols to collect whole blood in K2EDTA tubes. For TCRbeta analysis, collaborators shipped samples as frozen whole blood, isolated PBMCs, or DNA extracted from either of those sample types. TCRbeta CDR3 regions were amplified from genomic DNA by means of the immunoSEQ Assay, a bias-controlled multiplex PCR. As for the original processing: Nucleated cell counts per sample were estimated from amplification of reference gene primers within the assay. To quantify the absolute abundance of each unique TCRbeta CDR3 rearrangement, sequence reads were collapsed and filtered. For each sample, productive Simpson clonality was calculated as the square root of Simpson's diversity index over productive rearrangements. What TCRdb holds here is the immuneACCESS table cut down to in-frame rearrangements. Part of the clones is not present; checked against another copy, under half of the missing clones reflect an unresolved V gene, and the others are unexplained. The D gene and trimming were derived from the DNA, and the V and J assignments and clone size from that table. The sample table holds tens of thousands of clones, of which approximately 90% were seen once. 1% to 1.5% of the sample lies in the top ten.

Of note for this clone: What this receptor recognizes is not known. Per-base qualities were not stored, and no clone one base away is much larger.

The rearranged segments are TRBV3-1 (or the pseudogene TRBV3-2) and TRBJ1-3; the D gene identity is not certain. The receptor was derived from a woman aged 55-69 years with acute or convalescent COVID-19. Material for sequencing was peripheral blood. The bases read TGTGCCAGCAGCCCTCAAAGGAGGGTACGAAACACCATATATTTT. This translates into CASSPQRRVRNTIYF.